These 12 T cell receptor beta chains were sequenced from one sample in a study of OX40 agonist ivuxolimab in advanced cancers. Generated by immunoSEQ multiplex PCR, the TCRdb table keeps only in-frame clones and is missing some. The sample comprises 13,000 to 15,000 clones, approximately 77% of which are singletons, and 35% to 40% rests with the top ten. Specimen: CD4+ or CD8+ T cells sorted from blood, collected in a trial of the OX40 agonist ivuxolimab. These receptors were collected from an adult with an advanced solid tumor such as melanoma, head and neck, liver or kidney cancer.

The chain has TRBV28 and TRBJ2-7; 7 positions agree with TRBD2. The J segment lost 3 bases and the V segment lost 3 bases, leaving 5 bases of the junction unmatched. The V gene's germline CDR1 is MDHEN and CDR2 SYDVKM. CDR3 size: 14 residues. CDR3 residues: CASSFGRELYEQYF. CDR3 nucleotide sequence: TGTGCCAGCAGTTTCGGGCGGGAGCTCTACGAGCAGTACTTC.

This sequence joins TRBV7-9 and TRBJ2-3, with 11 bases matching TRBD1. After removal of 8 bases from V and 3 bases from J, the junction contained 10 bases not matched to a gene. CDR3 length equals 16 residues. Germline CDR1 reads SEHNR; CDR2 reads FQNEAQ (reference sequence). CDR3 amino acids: CASLGTGGISTDTQYF. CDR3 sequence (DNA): TGTGCCAGCCTCGGGACAGGGGGTATTAGTACAGATACGCAGTATTTT.

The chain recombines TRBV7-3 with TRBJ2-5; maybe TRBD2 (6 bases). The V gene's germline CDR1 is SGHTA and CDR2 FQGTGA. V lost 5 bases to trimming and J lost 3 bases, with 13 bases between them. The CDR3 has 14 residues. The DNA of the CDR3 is TGTGCCAGCAGCCCCCTTGGAGGGGAAGAGACCCAGTACTTC. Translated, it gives CASSPLGGEETQYF.

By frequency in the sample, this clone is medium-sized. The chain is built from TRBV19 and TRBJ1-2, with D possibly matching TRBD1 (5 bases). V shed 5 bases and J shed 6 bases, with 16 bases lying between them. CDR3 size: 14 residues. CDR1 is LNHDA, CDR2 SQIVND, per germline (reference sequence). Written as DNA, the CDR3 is TGTGCCAGTAGTCCGCTGGAGGGGTTCCATGGCTACACCTTC. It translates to CASSPLEGFHGYTF.

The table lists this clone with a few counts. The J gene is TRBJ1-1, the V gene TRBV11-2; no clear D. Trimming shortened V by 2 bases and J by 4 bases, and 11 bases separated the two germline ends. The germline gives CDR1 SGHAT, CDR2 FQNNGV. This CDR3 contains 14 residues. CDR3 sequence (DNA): TGTGCCAGCAGCTTACTAGGAAGAGGCACTGAAGCTTTCTTT. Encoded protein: CASSLLGRGTEAFF.

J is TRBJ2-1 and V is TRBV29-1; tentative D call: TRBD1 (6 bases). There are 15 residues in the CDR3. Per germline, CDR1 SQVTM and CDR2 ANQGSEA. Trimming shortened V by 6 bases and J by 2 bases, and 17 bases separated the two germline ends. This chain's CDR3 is CSVQPGVETYNEQFF. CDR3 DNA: TGCAGCGTCCAACCAGGGGTAGAAACCTACAATGAGCAGTTCTTC.

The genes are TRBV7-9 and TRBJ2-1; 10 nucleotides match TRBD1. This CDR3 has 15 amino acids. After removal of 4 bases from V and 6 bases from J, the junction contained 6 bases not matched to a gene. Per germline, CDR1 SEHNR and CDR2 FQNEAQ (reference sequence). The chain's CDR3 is CASSSDRGRGNEQFF. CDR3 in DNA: TGTGCCAGCAGCTCAGACAGGGGGCGCGGCAATGAGCAGTTCTTC. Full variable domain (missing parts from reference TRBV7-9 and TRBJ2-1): DTGVSQNPRHKITKRGQNVTFRCDPISEHNRLYWYRQTLGQGPEFLTYFQNEAQLEKSRLLSDRFSAERPKGSFSTLEIQRTEQGDSAMYLCASSSDRGRGNEQFFGPGTRLTVL.

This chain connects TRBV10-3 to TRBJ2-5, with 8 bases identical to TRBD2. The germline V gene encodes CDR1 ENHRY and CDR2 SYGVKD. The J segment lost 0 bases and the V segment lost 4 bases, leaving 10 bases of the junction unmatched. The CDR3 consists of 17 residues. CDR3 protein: CAISGPSGSGNQETQYF. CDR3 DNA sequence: TGTGCCATCAGTGGCCCTAGCGGGTCAGGTAACCAAGAGACCCAGTACTTC.

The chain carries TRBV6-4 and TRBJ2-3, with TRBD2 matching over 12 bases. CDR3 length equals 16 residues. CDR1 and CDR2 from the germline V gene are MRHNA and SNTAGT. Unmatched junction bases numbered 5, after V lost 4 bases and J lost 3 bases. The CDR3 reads CASSVSSGGATDTQYF. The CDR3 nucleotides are TGTGCCAGCAGTGTCTCTAGCGGGGGGGCGACAGATACGCAGTATTTT.

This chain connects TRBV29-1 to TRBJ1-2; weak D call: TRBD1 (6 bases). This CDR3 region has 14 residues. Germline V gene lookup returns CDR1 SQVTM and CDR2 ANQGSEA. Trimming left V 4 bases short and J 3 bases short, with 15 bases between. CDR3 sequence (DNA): TGCAGCGTTGTGGGGGGGGCGCCTGACTATGGCTACACCTTC. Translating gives CSVVGGAPDYGYTF.

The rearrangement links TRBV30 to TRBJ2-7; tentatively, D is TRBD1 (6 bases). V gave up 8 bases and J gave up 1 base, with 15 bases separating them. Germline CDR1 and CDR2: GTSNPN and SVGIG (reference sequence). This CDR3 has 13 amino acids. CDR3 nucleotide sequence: TGTGCCCGGGACACACAAAATTCCTACGAGCAGTACTTC. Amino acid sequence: CARDTQNSYEQYF.

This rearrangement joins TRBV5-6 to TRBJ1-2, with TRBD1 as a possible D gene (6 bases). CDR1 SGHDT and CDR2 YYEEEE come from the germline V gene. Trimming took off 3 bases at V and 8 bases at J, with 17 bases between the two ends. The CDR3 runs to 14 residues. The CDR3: CASSWDITSGGYTF. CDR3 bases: TGTGCCAGCAGCTGGGACATCACCTCGGGAGGCTACACCTTC.